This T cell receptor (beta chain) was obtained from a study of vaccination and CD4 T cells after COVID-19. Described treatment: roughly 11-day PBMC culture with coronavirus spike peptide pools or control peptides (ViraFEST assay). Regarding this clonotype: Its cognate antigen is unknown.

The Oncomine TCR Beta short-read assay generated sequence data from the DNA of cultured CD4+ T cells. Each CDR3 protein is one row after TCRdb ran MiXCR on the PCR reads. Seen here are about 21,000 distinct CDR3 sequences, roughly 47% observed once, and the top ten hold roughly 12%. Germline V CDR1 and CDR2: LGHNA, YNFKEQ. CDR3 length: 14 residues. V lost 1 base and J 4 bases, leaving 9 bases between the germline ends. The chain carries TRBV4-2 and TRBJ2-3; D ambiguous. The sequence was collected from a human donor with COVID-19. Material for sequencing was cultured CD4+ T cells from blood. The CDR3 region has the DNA TGTGCCAGCAGCCAAGTGGTGGGTCCAGATACGCAGTATTTT. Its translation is CASSQVVGPDTQYF.